This T cell receptor beta chain was identified in a study of T-cell reconstitution after alpha-beta-depleted transplantation in children. This clonotype was detected ten times or more. Library preparation (for TCRbeta) was performed with unique molecular identifiers. A single record per CDR3 protein comes from TCRdb applying MiXCR to the PCR reads. The sample carries approximately 390,000 distinct CDR3 sequences, about a tenth recorded once. Sequencing used PBMCs from the stem cell graft donor, obtained from the stem cell graft. The clonotype comes from a human donor who donated a stem cell graft to a child with acute myeloid leukemia.

CDR3 nucleotide sequence: TGTGCCAGCAGCTTAGGACTAGGCTCCGATACGCAGTATTTT. Translating it yields CASSLGLGSDTQYF. The chain couples TRBV7-3 to TRBJ2-3; 7 bases match TRBD2. Germline V gene sequence: CDR1 SGHTA, CDR2 FQGTGA. V lost 2 bases to trimming and J lost 6 bases; unmatched junction nucleotides: 5. The CDR3 has 14 amino acids.